The 27 T cell receptor beta chains below all came from one sample that was sequenced in a study of cytomegalovirus exposure and HLA in healthy donors. Use of 60 Vbeta and 13 Jbeta primers characterized the PCR. The data were produced by immunoSEQ multiplex PCR, yet TCRdb's version contains in-frame clones alone and is incomplete. The table shows over 150,000 clones, with 79% occurring only once. The specimen sequenced was PBMCs. The receptors stem from a girl aged 10 to 17 in good health and CMV-seropositive.

V gene TRBV6-1 combines with J gene TRBJ1-1, with TRBD1 matching over 9 bases. Unmatched junction bases numbered 4, after V lost 4 bases and J lost 1 base. Germline V lookup: CDR1 MNHNS, CDR2 SASEGT. This CDR3 comprises 15 residues. This CDR3 reads CASSVGTGWNTEAFF. CDR3 in DNA: TGTGCCAGCAGTGTTGGGACAGGGTGGAACACTGAAGCTTTCTTT.

This chain uses TRBV6-1 with TRBJ2-7; a weak D match, TRBD1 (6 bases). The CDR3 loop spans 14 amino acids. Germline CDR1 and CDR2: MNHNS and SASEGT. V was shortened by 2 bases and J by 5 bases, with 13 bases between the two germline ends. CDR3 loop: CASSEPDRAHEQYF. For the CDR3, the DNA is TGTGCCAGCAGTGAACCGGACAGAGCCCACGAGCAGTACTTC.

This clone has only a few counts. V and J are TRBV7-9 and TRBJ1-4; D remains unclear. Germline V CDR1 and CDR2: SEHNR, FQNEAQ (reference sequence). V lost 6 bases and J 8 bases, leaving 13 bases between the germline ends. The CDR3 length is 13 residues. The CDR3 DNA follows: TGTGCCAGCAGTCGGGCCCAGCGGGAAAAACTGTTTTTT. Translating gives CASSRAQREKLFF.

The gene calls are TRBV7-9 and TRBJ2-2, with no clear D. CDR3 length equals 15 residues. The V end was cut by 5 bases, the J end by 1 base, with 11 bases between. Per germline, CDR1 SEHNR and CDR2 FQNEAQ (reference sequence). The CDR3 sequence: CASSPQGGNTGELFF. CDR3 coding DNA: TGTGCCAGCAGCCCACAAGGCGGGAACACCGGGGAGCTGTTTTTT.

The chain couples TRBV7-2 to TRBJ1-2, with TRBD1 as a possible D gene (6 bases). V lost 5 bases, J lost 6 bases, and 13 bases lay in between. The V gene's germline CDR1 is SGHTA and CDR2 FQGNSA. The CDR3 sequence is 13 residues long. The CDR3 is CASSVGGVDGYTF. As DNA, the CDR3 is TGTGCCAGCAGCGTAGGGGGGGTGGATGGCTACACCTTC. Filled out from reference TRBV7-2 and TRBJ1-2, the complete variable domain reads GAGVSQSPSNKVTEKGKDVELRCDPISGHTALYWYRQSLGQGLEFLIYFQGNSAPDKSGLPSDRFSAERTGGSVSTLTIQRTQQEDSAVYLCASSVGGVDGYTFGSGTRLTVV.

This clone appeared a few times. The CDR3 is CASRPQASNQPQHF. CDR3 nucleotides: TGTGCCAGTAGACCTCAGGCGTCCAATCAGCCCCAGCATTTT. The chain is built from TRBV19 and TRBJ1-5; D call uncertain. This CDR3 is 14 amino acids long. Germline CDR1 and CDR2: LNHDA and SQIVND (reference sequence). V was pared by 6 bases and J by 3 bases, with 12 bases between.

The V gene is TRBV19, the J gene TRBJ1-2; D not resolved. V gave up 5 bases and J gave up 5 bases, with 6 bases separating them. Germline values: CDR1 LNHDA, CDR2 SQIVND (reference sequence). This CDR3 has 11 amino acids. In DNA form, the CDR3 reads TGTGCCAGTAGTTCCTATTATGGCTACACCTTC. It is translated as CASSSYYGYTF. The entire variable domain, with the rest obtained from reference TRBV19 and TRBJ1-2, is as follows: DGGITQSPKYLFRKEGQNVTLSCEQNLNHDAMYWYRQDPGQGLRLIYYSQIVNDFQKGDIAEGYSVSREKKESFPLTVTSAQKNPTAFYLCASSSYYGYTFGSGTRLTVV.

This clone has a handful of counts. This chain links TRBV10-2 with TRBJ2-5, with 10 nucleotides matching TRBD2. CDR1 and CDR2 (germline): WSHSY, SAAADI. The V gene end was trimmed by 2 bases and the J gene end by 7 bases; junction bases not matched to a gene: 13. This CDR3 comprises 17 residues. This CDR3 reads CASSEASGGPREGTQYF. The CDR3 region has the DNA TGCGCCAGCAGTGAGGCTAGCGGGGGCCCTCGGGAGGGGACCCAGTACTTC.

The rearrangement uses TRBV7-6 and TRBJ2-3, with TRBD2 matching 15 bases. This CDR3 has 16 amino acids. CDR1 is SGHVS, CDR2 FNYEAQ, per germline. The J segment lost 5 bases and the V segment lost 4 bases, leaving 4 bases of the junction unmatched. CDR3 sequence: CASSWGLAGGVDTQYF. DNA of the CDR3: TGTGCCAGCAGCTGGGGACTAGCGGGAGGTGTAGATACGCAGTATTTT.

The rearrangement joins TRBV25-1 to TRBJ2-1; the match to TRBD1 covers 8 bases. Germline V gene sequence: CDR1 MGHDK, CDR2 SYGVNS. This CDR3 has 17 residues. V gave up 8 bases and J gave up 4 bases; unmatched junction bases: 16. The CDR3 DNA is TGTGCCAGCTCGAAAGGGACAGGCCCCCCCCGATACAATGAGCAGTTCTTC. Amino acid sequence: CASSKGTGPPRYNEQFF.

CDR3 sequence reads: CASNQGARDYNEQFF. DNA of the CDR3: TGTGCCAGCAACCAGGGGGCCAGGGACTACAATGAGCAGTTCTTC. This sequence joins TRBV28 and TRBJ2-1; the match to TRBD1 covers 8 bases. With V trimmed by 7 bases and J by 3 bases, 8 bases remained unmatched. Germline CDR1 reads MDHEN; CDR2 reads SYDVKM. CDR3 size: 15 residues.

V is TRBV10-3 and J is TRBJ1-1; D gene ambiguous. The CDR3 extends over 14 amino acids. Trimming left V 3 bases short and J 1 base short, with 9 bases between. Germline values: CDR1 ENHRY, CDR2 SYGVKD. The chain's CDR3 is CAISDSMSNTEAFF. In nucleotides, the CDR3 is TGTGCCATCAGTGATTCCATGTCGAACACTGAAGCTTTCTTT.

The chain recombines TRBV4-1 with TRBJ1-4; a possible D gene is TRBD1 (6 bases). The CDR3 extends over 17 amino acids. V lost 1 base, J lost 3 bases, and 15 bases lay in between. The germline V gene encodes CDR1 MGHRA and CDR2 YSYEKL. The DNA for the CDR3 is TGCGCCAGCAGCCAAGGTTTGGCCAGGGGTTCTAATGAAAAACTGTTTTTT. Translated: CASSQGLARGSNEKLFF.

This chain connects TRBV29-1 to TRBJ1-1, with TRBD1 matching over 7 bases. Germline trimming cut 3 bases from V and 5 bases from J; bases unmatched to any gene: 9. There are 14 residues in the CDR3. The germline gives CDR1 SQVTM, CDR2 ANQGSEA. The CDR3 is CSVDGTGVGTEAFF. CDR3 coding DNA: TGCAGCGTTGATGGAACAGGGGTAGGTACTGAAGCTTTCTTT. Full variable domain (rest looked up from reference TRBV29-1 and TRBJ1-1): SAVISQKPSRDICQRGTSLTIQCQVDSQVTMMFWYRQQPGQSLTLIATANQGSEATYESGFVIDKFPISRPNLTFSTLTVSNMSPEDSSIYLCSVDGTGVGTEAFFGQGTRLTVV.

This sequence joins TRBV19 and TRBJ2-1, with 7 bases identical to TRBD1. CDR3 length: 16 residues. Germline assignment: CDR1 LNHDA and CDR2 SQIVND (reference sequence). The J segment lost 1 base and the V segment lost 5 bases, leaving 8 bases of the junction unmatched. DNA of the CDR3: TGTGCCAGTAGTTCGGGACAGTGGGCATCCTACAATGAGCAGTTCTTC. This translates into CASSSGQWASYNEQFF.

The rearrangement uses TRBV18 and TRBJ1-1; 9 bases map to TRBD1. Germline CDR1 and CDR2: KGHSH and LQKENI. With 3 bases clipped from V and 0 bases from J, the junction kept 2 bases outside the gene matches. This CDR3 region has 15 residues. CDR3 loop: CASSPGTGLNTEAFF. The CDR3 coding sequence is TGTGCCAGCTCACCCGGGACAGGGCTGAACACTGAAGCTTTCTTT.

The J gene is TRBJ2-2, the V gene TRBV7-9, with 14 bases fitting TRBD2. The germline V gene encodes CDR1 SEHNR and CDR2 FQNEAQ (reference sequence). The CDR3 is made up of 16 amino acids. The junction had 2 bases not matched to a gene; V was cut back by 4 bases and J by 4 bases. CDR3 sequence reads: CASSSGLAGGTGELFF. CDR3 coding DNA: TGTGCCAGCAGCTCAGGACTAGCGGGGGGCACCGGGGAGCTGTTTTTT.

The genes are TRBV14 and TRBJ1-6; 7 nucleotides align to TRBD1. The CDR3 length is 17 residues. V lost 2 bases and J lost 5; bases outside the gene matches: 9. CDR1 and CDR2 (germline): SGHDN, FVKESK. CDR3 in DNA: TGTGCCAGCAGCCAATATCTGGGACAGAGAAATAATTCACCCCTCCACTTT. The encoded protein is CASSQYLGQRNNSPLHF. Supplemented by reference TRBV14 and TRBJ1-6, the full variable domain reads EAGVTQFPSHSVIEKGQTVTLRCDPISGHDNLYWYRRVMGKEIKFLLHFVKESKQDESGMPNNRFLAERTGGTYSTLKVQPAELEDSGVYFCASSQYLGQRNNSPLHFGNGTRLTVT.

V usage is TRBV13 and J usage is TRBJ2-2; D perhaps matches TRBD1 (6 bases). The CDR3 totals 18 residues. The germline V gene encodes CDR1 PRHDT and CDR2 FYEKMQ (reference sequence). V lost 5 bases and J 3 bases, leaving 22 bases between the germline ends. The chain's CDR3 is CASSIEMHRAPYTGELFF. CDR3 nucleotides: TGTGCCAGCAGCATTGAAATGCACAGGGCACCATACACCGGGGAGCTGTTTTTT. Full variable domain (outside the CDR3, taken from reference TRBV13 and TRBJ2-2): AAGVIQSPRHLIKEKRETATLKCYPIPRHDTVYWYQQGPGQDPQFLISFYEKMQSDKGSIPDRFSAQQFSDYHSELNMSSLELGDSALYFCASSIEMHRAPYTGELFFGEGSRLTVL.

The V and J genes are TRBV18 and TRBJ2-7; weak D call: TRBD1 (5 bases). The CDR3 spans 12 residues. Trimming took 5 bases from V and 4 from J, leaving 9 bases between them. From germline, CDR1 is KGHSH and CDR2 LQKENI. The CDR3 nucleotides read TGTGCCAGCTCATCCCAGGGTTACGAGCAGTACTTC. Protein sequence: CASSSQGYEQYF.

The genes are TRBV11-2 and TRBJ2-3, with 12 bases matching TRBD2. The trim removed 5 bases at V and 2 bases at J, leaving 8 bases unmatched. Germline CDR1 reads SGHAT; CDR2 reads FQNNGV. The length of the CDR3 is 17 residues. The DNA for the CDR3 is TGTGCCAGCAGCGGCCGGACTAGCGGGACGTACACAGATACGCAGTATTTT. Translated, it gives CASSGRTSGTYTDTQYF. Complete variable domain (other parts from reference TRBV11-2 and TRBJ2-3): EAGVAQSPRYKIIEKRQSVAFWCNPISGHATLYWYQQILGQGPKLLIQFQNNGVVDDSQLPKDRFSAERLKGVDSTLKIQPAKLEDSAVYLCASSGRTSGTYTDTQYFGPGTRLTVL.

This clone was observed a handful of times. The J gene is TRBJ2-3, the V gene TRBV5-4, with D possibly TRBD2 on 7 matching bases. The CDR3 is 15 amino acids. V lost 3 bases, J lost 0 bases, and 11 bases lay in between. Germline assignment: CDR1 SGHNT and CDR2 YYREEE (reference sequence). CDR3 sequence reads: CASSSGGRSTDTQYF. CDR3 nucleotide sequence: TGTGCCAGCAGCTCGGGGGGCCGTAGCACAGATACGCAGTATTTT.

The rearrangement joins TRBV7-2 to TRBJ2-1, with 9 bases that match TRBD1. Germline-derived CDR1 and CDR2 are SGHTA and FQGNSA. CDR3 size: 16 residues. Losses at the gene ends were 7 bases for V and 4 bases for J; bases not matched to a gene: 11. CDR3 region: CASTDYLGQGYNEQFF. CDR3 in DNA: TGTGCCAGCACCGACTACTTGGGACAGGGATACAATGAGCAGTTCTTC.

The rearrangement joins TRBV30 to TRBJ2-3, with D tentatively TRBD2 (6 bases). The CDR3 sequence is 14 residues long. Per the germline V gene, CDR1 is GTSNPN and CDR2 is SVGIG (reference sequence). Trimming shortened V by 3 bases and J by 2 bases, and 12 bases separated the two germline ends. The CDR3 loop is CAWRVTGATDTQYF. The CDR3 DNA reads TGTGCCTGGAGGGTCACGGGAGCCACAGATACGCAGTATTTT.

In its sample, this clone was seen a few times. This chain uses TRBV6-1 with TRBJ1-6; no firm D call. Trimming removed 8 bases from V and 14 bases from J, with 16 bases in between. Looked up from germline, CDR1 is MNHNS and CDR2 is SASEGT. This CDR3 is built from 12 residues. The CDR3 coding sequence is TGTGCCAGCTGTTTGGCAGGTCGGACCCTCCACTTT. Translation: CASCLAGRTLHF.

This clone appeared a single time. The V call is TRBV9, the J call TRBJ2-5; the match to TRBD1 covers 12 bases. CDR1 SGDLS and CDR2 YYNGEE come from the germline V gene. The CDR3 runs to 16 residues. Germline trimming cut 0 bases from V and 5 bases from J; bases unmatched to any gene: 5. CDR3 sequence reads: CASSVDGTGGLETQYF. CDR3 coding DNA: TGTGCCAGCAGCGTAGATGGGACAGGGGGCTTGGAGACCCAGTACTTC.

The sample holds a few counts of this clone. This chain joins TRBV5-6 and TRBJ2-2; 7 nucleotides line up with TRBD1. There are 15 residues in the CDR3. V lost 4 bases and J lost 0; bases outside the gene matches: 3. In germline, CDR1 is SGHDT, CDR2 YYEEEE. CDR3 nucleotides: TGTGCCAGCAGCCCTGGACAGGCGAACACCGGGGAGCTGTTTTTT. This gives the protein CASSPGQANTGELFF.